One and the same sample provided the 30 T cell receptor beta chains below, sequenced in a study of identical twins. Each CDR3 protein is one row after TCRdb ran MiXCR on the 5' RACE reads. This sample has a few hundred thousand distinct CDR3 sequences, with less than 25% found just once. The same specimen was also included in a second study, on T cells expressing NK-cell markers.

Sequencing was performed on CD4+ T cells sorted from blood. Source of these receptors: a woman aged 18-29 years in good health.

V is TRBV20-1 and J is TRBJ2-1; D remains ambiguous. V was pared by 5 bases and J by 10 bases, with 12 bases between. The CDR3 has 11 residues. Germline V lookup: CDR1 DFQATT, CDR2 SNEGSKA (reference sequence). The CDR3 DNA sequence: TGCAGTGCTGGGTCGTCGGACGAGCAGTTCTTC. It encodes CSAGSSDEQFF.

The genes are TRBV20-1 and TRBJ2-2, with 8 positions matching TRBD2. This CDR3 region has 15 residues. Germline CDR1 and CDR2: DFQATT and SNEGSKA (reference sequence). V dropped 5 bases and J dropped 0; count of bases not matched to a gene: 5. As DNA, the CDR3 is TGCAGTGCTGGACCGGGACTAGCGAACACCGGGGAGCTGTTTTTT. The encoded protein is CSAGPGLANTGELFF.

V usage is TRBV20-1 and J usage is TRBJ2-1; the D gene could be TRBD1 or TRBD2 (5 bases each). This CDR3 region has 12 residues. The germline V gene has CDR1 DFQATT and CDR2 SNEGSKA (reference sequence). V was cut by 4 bases and J by 13 bases, with 17 bases left in between. For the CDR3, the DNA is TGCAGTGCTATGAGGGGCAGGGCAAGCCAGTTCTTC. This codes for CSAMRGRASQFF.

This chain uses TRBV6-1 with TRBJ2-1; TRBD2 matches at 8 bases. Germline V gene data show CDR1 as MNHNS and CDR2 as SASEGT. This CDR3 region has 16 residues. V dropped 1 base and J dropped 3; count of bases not matched to a gene: 5. CDR3 protein: CASSEVAGMNYNEQFF. For the CDR3, the DNA is TGTGCCAGCAGTGAAGTAGCGGGGATGAACTACAATGAGCAGTTCTTC.

V gene TRBV15 combines with J gene TRBJ2-7, with 11 positions matching TRBD2. Per the germline V gene, CDR1 is LNHNV and CDR2 is YYDKDF (reference sequence). The CDR3 runs 15 residues. V lost 1 base and J lost 4; bases outside the gene matches: 3. In DNA, the CDR3 is TGTGCCACCAGCAGAGGACTAGCGGGACCTTACGAGCAGTACTTC. Its protein is CATSRGLAGPYEQYF.

This clonotype showed up just a few times. This chain joins TRBV4-1 and TRBJ2-1; D gene ambiguous. V lost 5 bases, J lost 5 bases, and 13 bases lay in between. Germline CDR1 reads MGHRA; CDR2 reads YSYEKL. This CDR3 is built from 14 residues. CDR3 nucleotide sequence: TGCGCCAGCAGCACGACCGCAAATCACAATGAGCAGTTCTTC. Encoded protein: CASSTTANHNEQFF.

This clonotype has a handful of counts. V is TRBV5-6 and J is TRBJ2-7; D is uncertain. The germline V and J ends were trimmed by 0 bases and 2 bases, with 12 bases remaining between them. Germline V gene lookup returns CDR1 SGHDT and CDR2 YYEEEE. This CDR3 region has 15 residues. CDR3 protein: CASSLGALKTYEQYF. CDR3 sequence (DNA): TGTGCCAGCAGCTTGGGGGCGCTCAAAACCTACGAGCAGTACTTC.

V is TRBV9 and J is TRBJ2-5, with D possibly being TRBD2 (6 bases). This CDR3 spans 14 amino acids. From germline, CDR1 is SGDLS and CDR2 YYNGEE. Trimming shortened V by 3 bases and J by 5 bases, and 14 bases separated the two germline ends. CDR3 residues: CASSAPGTRETQYF. CDR3 DNA sequence: TGTGCCAGCAGCGCCCCGGGGACTCGGGAGACCCAGTACTTC.

This clonotype has a handful of counts. This chain connects TRBV20-1 to TRBJ2-2; 8 nucleotides align to TRBD1. The V gene end was trimmed by 0 bases and the J gene end by 2 bases; junction bases not matched to a gene: 8. CDR1 is DFQATT, CDR2 SNEGSKA, per germline (reference sequence). The CDR3 totals 17 residues. The chain's CDR3 is CSARDSGQGSNTGELFF. The CDR3 DNA follows: TGCAGTGCTAGAGATTCAGGACAGGGATCTAACACCGGGGAGCTGTTTTTT.

This rearrangement joins TRBV20-1 to TRBJ2-1; 9 nucleotides agree with TRBD2. J lost 9 bases, V lost 8 bases, and 11 bases had no gene match. Germline CDR1 is DFQATT and CDR2 is SNEGSKA (reference sequence). This CDR3 comprises 13 residues. The CDR3 reads CSHRAGGGTEQFF. The CDR3 DNA follows: TGCAGTCATCGAGCGGGGGGAGGCACTGAGCAGTTCTTC.

The rearrangement uses TRBV5-1 and TRBJ2-1; 9 bases map to TRBD2. This CDR3 region has 15 residues. After removal of 6 bases from V and 0 bases from J, the junction contained 4 bases not matched to a gene. From germline, CDR1 is SGHRS and CDR2 YFSETQ. CDR3 in DNA: TGCGCCAGCATGATTAGCGGGAGCTCCTACAATGAGCAGTTCTTC. As protein: CASMISGSSYNEQFF.

This clonotype occurred a few times. The rearrangement joins TRBV3-1 to TRBJ1-6; 9 bases are shared with TRBD1. Germline-derived CDR1 and CDR2 are LGHDT and YNNKEL (reference sequence). V lost 5 bases to trimming and J lost 9 bases; unmatched junction nucleotides: 5. This CDR3 is 14 amino acids long. CDR3: CASSFRDRVSPLHF. The CDR3 DNA is TGTGCCAGCAGCTTCCGGGACAGGGTTTCACCCCTCCACTTT.

This clonotype was seen more than once but under ten times. This chain links TRBV5-6 with TRBJ2-3; D is unclear. This CDR3 comprises 14 residues. V gave up 3 bases and J gave up 2 bases, with 10 bases separating them. Germline assignment: CDR1 SGHDT and CDR2 YYEEEE. CDR3 DNA sequence: TGTGCCAGCAGCTACAGACCGGACACAGATACGCAGTATTTT. It specifies CASSYRPDTDTQYF.

This clonotype was counted only a few times. The chain has TRBV5-1 and TRBJ1-4; D may be TRBD1 (6 bases). CDR3 size: 15 residues. Trimming took 5 bases from V and 10 from J, leaving 21 bases between them. Germline CDR1 is SGHRS and CDR2 is YFSETQ. The CDR3 nucleotides are TGCGCCAGCAGTTCCAGGTTGGGGGCAGACGGAAAACTGTTTTTT. Protein: CASSSRLGADGKLFF.

This clonotype showed up many times. The V and J genes are TRBV12-3 or TRBV12-4 and TRBJ1-1, with D possibly matching TRBD1 (6 bases). V lost 6 bases to trimming and J lost 3 bases, with 8 bases between them. The CDR3 sequence is 12 residues long. The CDR3 protein is CASRDSYTEAFF. CDR3 DNA: TGTGCCAGCAGGGACAGCTACACTGAAGCTTTCTTT.

CDR3 loop: CSAGGGSTDTQYF. The CDR3 DNA follows: TGCAGTGCGGGTGGCGGGAGCACAGATACGCAGTATTTT. This rearrangement joins TRBV20-1 to TRBJ2-3; tentatively, D is TRBD2 (5 bases). Germline V lookup: CDR1 DFQATT, CDR2 SNEGSKA (reference sequence). V lost 6 bases and J 0 bases, leaving 10 bases between the germline ends. This CDR3 has 13 residues.

This clonotype has just a few counts. The chain combines TRBV29-1 with TRBJ2-7; D is ambiguous. The CDR3 covers 12 residues. CDR1 SQVTM and CDR2 ANQGSEA come from the germline V gene. V was cut by 4 bases and J by 2 bases, with 9 bases left in between. Written as DNA, the CDR3 is TGCAGCGTTGTAGGCAGAACCTACGAGCAGTACTTC. Its translation is CSVVGRTYEQYF.

The chain recombines TRBV5-6 with TRBJ1-1; D unclear. The CDR3 loop spans 12 amino acids. V was cut by 2 bases and J by 6 bases, with 8 bases left in between. CDR1 is SGHDT and CDR2 is YYEEEE in the germline V gene. The CDR3 loop is CASSLDAAEAFF. The DNA for the CDR3 is TGTGCCAGCAGCTTAGATGCGGCTGAAGCTTTCTTT.

This clonotype was seen only a few times. The V gene is TRBV6-1, the J gene TRBJ1-2, with TRBD1 matching over 8 bases. Trimming removed 8 bases from V and 8 bases from J; junction bases left unmatched: 16. Per germline, CDR1 MNHNS and CDR2 SASEGT. CDR3 length: 15 amino acids. The CDR3 DNA reads TGTGCCAGCGGAGGGGCCAGGGACAGGCCGTGGGGCTACACCTTC. This translates into CASGGARDRPWGYTF.

The DNA for the CDR3 is TGTGCCAGCTCACCAAAAGAGACAGTGGAGACCCAGTACTTC. Its protein is CASSPKETVETQYF. The V call is TRBV18, the J call TRBJ2-5; the D gene is possibly TRBD1 (5 bases). Per germline, CDR1 KGHSH and CDR2 LQKENI. CDR3 length equals 14 residues. Trimming shortened V by 2 bases and J by 5 bases, and 12 bases separated the two germline ends.

This clonotype was counted between two and nine times. The chain joins TRBV20-1 to TRBJ2-7; D is perhaps TRBD1 (5 bases). Per germline, CDR1 DFQATT and CDR2 SNEGSKA (reference sequence). CDR3 length: 13 residues. The germline V and J ends were trimmed by 1 base and 0 bases, with 7 bases remaining between them. DNA of the CDR3: TGCAGTGCTAGAGGACAGACCTCCTACGAGCAGTACTTC. Translated: CSARGQTSYEQYF.

This clonotype appeared a few times. The rearrangement joins TRBV20-1 to TRBJ2-3, with TRBD1 matching over 9 bases. From germline, CDR1 is DFQATT and CDR2 SNEGSKA (reference sequence). V was clipped by 7 bases and J by 5 bases; unmatched bases: 4. The CDR3 contains 12 residues. The DNA of the CDR3 is TGCAGTGGACAGGGGGAATTAGATACGCAGTATTTT. Amino acid sequence: CSGQGELDTQYF.

This sequence joins TRBV12-3 or TRBV12-4 and TRBJ2-3; D ambiguous. This CDR3 is built from 15 residues. V was cut by 3 bases and J by 2 bases, with 12 bases left in between. The CDR3 is CASSFRRQITDTQYF. Written as DNA, the CDR3 is TGTGCCAGCAGTTTCAGGCGGCAGATCACAGATACGCAGTATTTT.

The chain combines TRBV11-2 with TRBJ2-3; 7 bases align to TRBD1. The junction had 5 bases not matched to a gene; V was cut back by 6 bases and J by 2 bases. Germline V gives CDR1 SGHAT, CDR2 FQNNGV. CDR3 length: 14 amino acids. The CDR3 here is CASRDRATTDTQYF. The CDR3 coding sequence is TGTGCCAGCAGAGACAGGGCCACCACAGATACGCAGTATTTT.

The V call is TRBV9, the J call TRBJ2-1, with 8 positions matching TRBD2. Looked up from germline, CDR1 is SGDLS and CDR2 is YYNGEE. V shed 2 bases, J shed 3 bases, and the junction held 4 bases outside the gene matches. This CDR3 region has 15 residues. CDR3 DNA sequence: TGTGCCAGCAGCGTTCGGGGGGGGATCTACAATGAGCAGTTCTTC. Its translation is CASSVRGGIYNEQFF.

V usage is TRBV6-2 or TRBV6-3 and J usage is TRBJ2-2; D is possibly TRBD2 (5 bases). Germline assignment: CDR1 MNHEY and CDR2 SVGEGT. V was cut by 6 bases and J by 7 bases, with 12 bases left in between. The CDR3 loop spans 13 amino acids. The CDR3 here is CASRNAGFGELFF. The CDR3 DNA reads as TGTGCCAGCAGAAACGCGGGTTTCGGGGAGCTGTTTTTT.

V gene TRBV3-1 combines with J gene TRBJ2-7; D not certain. The V gene lost 7 bases and the J gene lost 3 bases, with 10 bases spanning the gap. This CDR3 has 12 residues. CDR1 LGHDT and CDR2 YNNKEL come from the germline V gene (reference sequence). In nucleotides, the CDR3 is TGTGCCAGCACCGACGGATACTACGAGCAGTACTTC. Amino acid sequence: CASTDGYYEQYF.

As DNA, the CDR3 is TGTGCCAGCGCCCCACGGGGCGGGAGAGTCTACGAGCAGTACTTC. It translates to CASAPRGGRVYEQYF. The chain uses TRBV12-3 or TRBV12-4 and TRBJ2-7, with TRBD2 matching 7 bases. CDR3 length equals 15 residues. J lost 3 bases, V lost 8 bases, and 13 bases had no gene match.

This clonotype has more than one count but fewer than ten. The rearrangement uses TRBV4-1 and TRBJ2-3; possibly TRBD1 or TRBD2 for D (5 bases each). Germline values: CDR1 MGHRA, CDR2 YSYEKL. Trimming took off 0 bases at V and 5 bases at J, with 9 bases between the two ends. The CDR3 is 14 amino acids. The CDR3 nucleotides are TGCGCCAGCAGCCAAGAGAGAGGGGAAGATACGCAGTATTTT. Its protein product is CASSQERGEDTQYF.

CDR3 amino acids: CASRDRDRSSYEQYF. DNA of the CDR3: TGTGCCAGTAGAGACCGGGACAGGAGCTCCTACGAGCAGTACTTC. The chain has TRBV19 and TRBJ2-7, with 8 bases fitting TRBD1. The V gene end was trimmed by 6 bases and the J gene end by 0 bases; junction bases not matched to a gene: 7. CDR3 size: 15 residues. Germline V CDR1 and CDR2: LNHDA, SQIVND (reference sequence).